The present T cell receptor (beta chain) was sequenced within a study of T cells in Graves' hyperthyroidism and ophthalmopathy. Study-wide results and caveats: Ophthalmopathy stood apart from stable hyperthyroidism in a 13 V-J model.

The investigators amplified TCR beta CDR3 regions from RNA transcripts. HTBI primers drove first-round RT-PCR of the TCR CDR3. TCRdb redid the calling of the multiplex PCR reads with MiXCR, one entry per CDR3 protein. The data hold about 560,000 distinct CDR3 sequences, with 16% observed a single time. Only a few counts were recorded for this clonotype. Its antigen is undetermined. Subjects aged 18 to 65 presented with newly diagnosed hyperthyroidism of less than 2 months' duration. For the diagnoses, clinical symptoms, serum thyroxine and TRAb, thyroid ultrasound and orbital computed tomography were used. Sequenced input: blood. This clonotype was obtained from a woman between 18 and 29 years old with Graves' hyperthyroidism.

CDR3 region: CSAPDRDTEAFF. DNA for the CDR3: TGCAGTGCACCGGACAGAGACACTGAAGCTTTCTTT. The rearrangement links TRBV20-1 to TRBJ1-1; D is possibly TRBD1 (6 bases). Germline-derived CDR1 and CDR2 are DFQATT and SNEGSKA (reference sequence). The CDR3 runs to 12 residues. Trimming removed 6 bases from V and 3 bases from J, with 11 bases in between.